This T cell receptor beta chain was retrieved from a study of beta chain features in type 1 diabetes. Turning to the study itself: The patients were much like the healthy donors in age, gender and cell yields. Study-wide points: VDJ junctions from type 1 diabetes patients carried fewer insertions and larger deletions. Healthy donors had naive, central memory and Treg TCRB repertoires that appeared less similar than those seen among patients.

As to this clone: Its antigen remains unidentified.

Reverse transcribing all isolated RNA meant expressed TCRB transcripts were sequenced. Repertoires were generated with immunoSEQ multiplex PCR, while TCRdb's copy carries only in-frame clones and drops some. The sample records 350,000 to 450,000 clones, more than 11% being singletons. Germline values: CDR1 MGHRA, CDR2 YSYEKL. Trimming cost V 0 bases and J 0 bases, with 9 bases left between them. This CDR3 comprises 17 residues. This TCR was sampled from a man younger than 45 in good health. Sequencing was done on a sample of naive CD4+ T cells from blood. The chain joins TRBV4-1 to TRBJ2-6; D gene unclear. CDR3 amino acids: CASSQDKTASGANVLTF. Written as DNA, the CDR3 is TGCGCCAGCAGCCAAGATAAAACAGCCTCTGGGGCCAACGTCCTGACTTTC.